The next 4 T cell receptor beta chains were all read from a single sample in a study of blood T cell repertoires in COVID-19. Assay used: immunoSEQ multiplex PCR; TCRdb lists only in-frame clones, some missing. Found here are some 78,000 clones, more than 70% of them singletons; the top ten hold about 5%. The sequencing sample was made of peripheral blood. The receptor source for this set is a man aged 55 to 70 with active or convalescent COVID-19.

This sequence joins TRBV19 and TRBJ1-2; the match to TRBD1 covers 8 bases. The J segment lost 6 bases and the V segment lost 5 bases, leaving 5 bases of the junction unmatched. CDR1 LNHDA and CDR2 SQIVND come from the germline V gene (reference sequence). This CDR3 has 13 amino acids. CDR3 in DNA: TGTGCCAGTAGTTTGGACAGGGAGGATGGCTACACCTTC. Protein: CASSLDREDGYTF.

This sequence joins TRBV7-8 and TRBJ1-5; the D is unclear. The V gene lost 2 bases and the J gene lost 4 bases, with 3 bases spanning the gap. The germline V gene has CDR1 SGHVS and CDR2 FQNEAQ. The CDR3 has 12 amino acids. CDR3: CASSLPNQPQHF. The CDR3, as DNA: TGTGCCAGCAGCTTACCGAATCAGCCCCAGCATTTT.

The CDR3 sequence is CASSLAVGAKNIQYF. CDR3 DNA sequence: TGCGCCAGCAGCCTTGCGGTGGGGGCAAAAAACATTCAGTACTTC. V is TRBV4-3 and J is TRBJ2-4; tentative D call: TRBD1 (6 bases). This CDR3 spans 15 amino acids. The V end was cut by 4 bases, the J end by 4 bases, with 14 bases between. Per the germline V gene, CDR1 is LGHNA and CDR2 is YSLEER.

The CDR3 DNA is TGTGCTAGTGGTTTGGTCCGACAGGTGAACACTGAAGCTTTCTTT. This sequence encodes CASGLVRQVNTEAFF. This sequence joins TRBV12-5 and TRBJ1-1, with a weak D call TRBD1 (6 bases). Germline CDR1 is LGHNT and CDR2 is FRNRAP. The CDR3 spans 15 residues. The V end was cut by 0 bases, the J end by 0 bases, with 8 bases between.